The rows below give T cell receptor beta chains drawn from one sample of a study of cytomegalovirus exposure and HLA in healthy donors. The protocol was immunoSEQ multiplex PCR, while the TCRdb copy is restricted to in-frame clones and leaves out a portion. The data contain 18,000 or so clones, more than 65% of them singletons. The material sequenced was PBMCs. The receptors originated from a man aged 18 to 35 in good health and CMV-seronegative. Each CDR3 is given with its conserved first and last residue. Each record gives: CDR3 length, clone size, V gene, J gene, D gene, CDR3 protein, CDR3 DNA. A D gene is named only where the DNA matches it firmly. Size tells how often a clone was seen (once, few, many) or the class of an expanded clone, and some rows leave it out.

>14|-|TRBV5-1|TRBJ2-5|TRBD2
CASSLASGQETQYF
TGCGCCAGCAGCTTGGCTAGCGGCCAAGAGACCCAGTACTTC
>15|-|TRBV7-2|TRBJ1-5|TRBD1
CASSPGQGAVRPQHF
TGTGCCAGCAGCCCGGGACAGGGGGCAGTAAGGCCCCAGCATTTT
>13|-|TRBV5-1|TRBJ1-1|-
CASSAQGITEAFF
TGCGCCAGCAGCGCCCAGGGGATCACTGAAGCCTTCTTT
>13|few|TRBV6-1|TRBJ1-3|-
CASSLVLGNTIYF
TGTGCCAGCAGTCTCGTTCTCGGAAACACCATATATTTT
>15|-|TRBV11-2|TRBJ2-1|TRBD2
CASSLASGRNDEQFF
TGTGCCAGCAGCTTAGCCAGCGGGAGAAACGATGAGCAGTTCTTC
>15|-|TRBV19|TRBJ2-5|-
CASSISRQLQETQYF
TGTGCCAGTAGTATCTCCCGACAGTTACAAGAGACCCAGTACTTC
>15|-|TRBV2|TRBJ1-3|-
CASSGGRSSGNTIYF
TGTGCCAGCAGTGGAGGGCGCAGCTCTGGAAACACCATATATTTT
>14|-|TRBV30|TRBJ2-2|-
CAWSGASLTGELFF
TGTGCCTGGAGTGGGGCCAGTTTGACCGGGGAGCTGTTTTTT
>17|-|TRBV5-6|TRBJ1-5|TRBD1
CASSATHRDRGRQPQHF
TGTGCCAGCAGCGCAACACACCGGGACAGGGGGCGGCAGCCCCAGCATTTT
>14|-|TRBV2|TRBJ1-1|-
CASSDGQGNTEAFF
TGTGCCAGCAGTGACGGGCAGGGGAACACTGAAGCTTTCTTT
>12|few|TRBV29-1|TRBJ2-7|-
CSVLMYGYEQYF
TGCAGCGTCCTAATGTATGGCTACGAGCAGTACTTC
>13|-|TRBV5-6|TRBJ1-2|-
CASSLAGVDGYTF
TGTGCCAGCAGCTTGGCAGGGGTTGATGGCTACACCTTC
>14|-|TRBV6-1|TRBJ2-7|-
CASSETWQYYEQYF
TGTGCCAGCAGTGAAACGTGGCAGTACTACGAGCAGTACTTC
>15|-|TRBV5-1|TRBJ2-5|TRBD2
CASSVAGISQETQYF
TGCGCCAGCAGCGTAGCGGGGATTTCTCAAGAGACCCAGTACTTC
>12|-|TRBV5-1|TRBJ2-7|TRBD2
CASSGGRDEQYF
TGCGCCAGCAGCGGGGGGAGGGACGAGCAGTACTTC
>12|-|TRBV29-1|TRBJ1-1|-
CSVEQDNTEAFF
TGCAGCGTTGAACAGGATAACACTGAAGCTTTCTTT
>13|-|TRBV6-6|TRBJ1-1|-
CASIKDSNTEAFF
TGTGCCAGCATCAAGGACTCGAACACTGAAGCTTTCTTT
>10|-|TRBV29-1|TRBJ2-3|-
CSVGGDTQYF
TGCAGCGTTGGAGGGGATACGCAGTATTTT
>14|-|TRBV5-1|TRBJ1-1|TRBD1
CASSLGQGGPEAFF
TGCGCCAGCAGCCTCGGACAGGGTGGCCCTGAAGCTTTCTTT
>12|-|TRBV29-1|TRBJ2-7|-
CSVVGGSGEQYF
TGCAGCGTTGTGGGGGGTTCGGGCGAGCAGTACTTC
>12|-|TRBV29-1|TRBJ2-7|TRBD2
CSGGGGIGGQYF
TGCAGCGGGGGCGGGGGAATAGGTGGGCAGTACTTC
>16|-|TRBV13|TRBJ2-3|TRBD2
CASSSGLAESVDTQYF
TGTGCCAGCAGCTCGGGACTAGCGGAAAGTGTGGATACGCAGTATTTT
>18|once|TRBV7-2|TRBJ1-1|TRBD1
CASSRRAGTGELNTEAFF
TGTGCCAGCAGCCGCAGGGCCGGGACAGGGGAATTGAACACTGAAGCTTTCTTT
>18|-|TRBV4-3|TRBJ2-1|TRBD2
CASSQDPHRASGYNEQFF
TGCGCCAGCAGCCAAGACCCCCACCGGGCTAGCGGTTACAATGAGCAGTTCTTC
>13|-|TRBV5-6|TRBJ2-7|-
CASSYLSSYEQYF
TGTGCCAGCAGCTACCTCAGCTCCTACGAGCAGTACTTC